The 21 T cell receptor beta chains presented below share a single source sample, sequenced in a study of blood T cells in healthy people across ages. With a J-beta primer mix and a sample-barcoded 5' primer, a second PCR ran 7 to 11 cycles. Via MiXCR, TCRdb re-called the 5' RACE reads, giving one row per CDR3 protein. The sample records about 640,000 distinct CDR3 sequences, about 30% being singletons. The sample comprised blood. These receptor sequences come from a woman of 80 years or more in good health.

Regarding this clonotype: With a much larger clone just one base away, this may be a read error. The J gene is TRBJ2-4, the V gene TRBV4-1; the D is unclear. Germline assignment: CDR1 MGHRA and CDR2 YSYEKL. CDR3 size: 17 residues. Trimming pared 1 base from V and 0 bases from J, leaving 13 bases between. The CDR3 protein is CASSQVHLALAKNIQYF. Written as DNA, the CDR3 is TGCGCCAGCAGCCAAGTCCACCTGGCGCTAGCCAAAAACATTCAGTACTTC.

The rearrangement links TRBV5-4 to TRBJ1-6; no firm D call. V was clipped by 1 base and J by 7 bases, with 9 bases between them. The CDR3 loop spans 14 amino acids. CDR1 SGHNT and CDR2 YYREEE come from the germline V gene (reference sequence). Here the CDR3 reads CASSLRQSNSPLHF. The DNA of the CDR3 is TGTGCCAGCAGCTTGCGGCAGTCGAATTCACCCCTCCACTTT.

This clonotype was detected many times. The genes are TRBV24-1 and TRBJ2-1; TRBD2 matches 8 bases. The CDR3 extends over 16 amino acids. V dropped 2 bases and J dropped 6; count of bases not matched to a gene: 8. Germline CDR1 KGHDR, CDR2 SFDVKD. The CDR3 DNA is TGTGCCACCAGTGATTATCTTTCCAGCGGGAGCAATGAGCAGTTCTTC. Its protein is CATSDYLSSGSNEQFF.

This sequence joins TRBV6-1 and TRBJ1-1; D unresolved. Between the trimmed V and J ends, which lost 2 bases and 3 bases, there was a span of 19 bases. The CDR3 is made up of 17 amino acids. Germline V lookup: CDR1 MNHNS, CDR2 SASEGT. The CDR3 DNA reads TGTGCCAGCAGTGAACGCTCCTCCCCCAAACTATACACTGAAGCTTTCTTT. This codes for CASSERSSPKLYTEAFF.

The chain is built from TRBV7-2 and TRBJ1-1; D call uncertain. Trimming took off 5 bases at V and 5 bases at J, with 18 bases between the two ends. CDR1 is SGHTA and CDR2 is FQGNSA in the germline V gene. The CDR3 length is 15 residues. In DNA form, the CDR3 reads TGTGCCAGCAGCCCCAGATCCGAGTTTAGAACTGAAGCTTTCTTT. Translating it yields CASSPRSEFRTEAFF.

This clonotype appeared a few times. The chain recombines TRBV20-1 with TRBJ2-3; D might be TRBD2 (5 bases). This CDR3 has 11 residues. V lost 6 bases to trimming and J lost 6 bases, with 10 bases between them. Germline assignment: CDR1 DFQATT and CDR2 SNEGSKA (reference sequence). In DNA form, the CDR3 reads TGCAGTGCCCCGGACTTCGATACGCAGTATTTT. Encoded protein: CSAPDFDTQYF.

The V gene is TRBV7-9, the J gene TRBJ2-7; 7 positions match TRBD1. Germline-derived CDR1 and CDR2 are SEHNR and FQNEAQ (reference sequence). The trim removed 5 bases at V and 7 bases at J, leaving 11 bases unmatched. This CDR3 has 14 residues. In DNA, the CDR3 is TGTGCCAGCAGCCTCTCGACAGGGAGTAGGGAGCAGTACTTC. Translating it yields CASSLSTGSREQYF.

This clonotype was observed once. This chain connects TRBV7-2 to TRBJ2-3; 8 bases are a match to TRBD2. This CDR3 has 16 amino acids. From germline, CDR1 is SGHTA and CDR2 FQGNSA. The junction had 10 bases not matched to a gene; V was cut back by 0 bases and J by 8 bases. The CDR3 DNA sequence: TGTGCCAGCAGCTTAGCCCCTCGGGCGGCGGGAGGTACGCAGTATTTT. This sequence encodes CASSLAPRAAGGTQYF.

This clonotype has just a few counts. The chain is built from TRBV30 and TRBJ2-7; D gene ambiguous. The V end lost 2 bases, the J end lost 5 bases, and 10 bases lay between the germline ends. Germline loops: CDR1 GTSNPN, CDR2 SVGIG (reference sequence). This CDR3 region has 12 residues. Written as DNA, the CDR3 is TGTGCCTGGAGTCGAAGTACCCACGAGCAGTACTTC. This codes for CAWSRSTHEQYF.

The V and J genes are TRBV20-1 and TRBJ2-1; 11 bases are a match to TRBD2. This CDR3 region has 17 residues. Germline CDR1 DFQATT, CDR2 SNEGSKA (reference sequence). J gave up 0 bases and V 1 base, and 5 bases lay outside the gene matches. Written as DNA, the CDR3 is TGCAGTGCTAGAGTAGCGGGGGGGAATAGCTCCTACAATGAGCAGTTCTTC. This encodes CSARVAGGNSSYNEQFF.

The V call is TRBV6-1, the J call TRBJ2-2, with 10 bases fitting TRBD1. Germline V gives CDR1 MNHNS, CDR2 SASEGT. The trim removed 6 bases at V and 0 bases at J, leaving 7 bases unmatched. This CDR3 region has 17 residues. CDR3 bases: TGTGCCAGCAGGACGGACAGGGGGTCCTCGAACACCGGGGAGCTGTTTTTT. It codes for CASRTDRGSSNTGELFF.

This chain connects TRBV5-1 to TRBJ1-1; weak D call: TRBD1 (6 bases). Germline CDR1 reads SGHRS; CDR2 reads YFSETQ. This CDR3 comprises 15 residues. Deletions cut 5 bases from V and 0 bases from J, with 14 bases between. The CDR3 coding sequence is TGCGCCAGCAGGGGGGGGGCGGCCATGAACACTGAAGCTTTCTTT. Translation: CASRGGAAMNTEAFF.

There are a few counts of this clonotype. This chain uses TRBV2 with TRBJ1-5; D is perhaps TRBD1 (6 bases). Germline CDR1 is SNHLY and CDR2 is FYNNEI. This CDR3 is 13 amino acids long. CDR3 nucleotide sequence: TGTGCAGTGGGGGCAGATAGCAATCAGCCCCAGCATTTT. It yields the protein CAVGADSNQPQHF.

This clonotype was detected many times. The rearrangement joins TRBV7-9 to TRBJ2-7; D is uncertain. The CDR3 is 15 residues long. The germline V gene encodes CDR1 SEHNR and CDR2 FQNEAQ (reference sequence). V was cut by 1 base and J by 5 bases, with 15 bases left in between. The CDR3 region is CASSLEGPLKNEQYF. DNA of the CDR3: TGTGCCAGCAGCTTAGAAGGGCCCCTAAAGAACGAGCAGTACTTC.

This clonotype has just a few counts. V gene TRBV9 combines with J gene TRBJ2-2; D gene uncertain. The CDR3 has 13 amino acids. V lost 3 bases to trimming and J lost 5 bases, with 8 bases between them. The germline CDR1 and CDR2 sequences are SGDLS and YYNGEE. The CDR3 DNA is TGTGCCAGCAGCGCAGCCCCGACCGGGGAGCTGTTTTTT. This encodes CASSAAPTGELFF.

As regards this clonotype: No DNA is shown, since the ends of the CDR3 on it are uncertain; the CDR3 is the one TCRdb lists. J is TRBJ2-1 and V is TRBV12-3 or TRBV12-4; no check of the table's D call, TRBD1, against the DNA was made. The CDR3 has 15 residues if both end residues are counted. This CDR3 is CASTVGQGSSNEEYF.

This clonotype has a handful of counts. The rearrangement joins TRBV20-1 to TRBJ2-2; D call uncertain. The germline V and J ends were trimmed by 0 bases and 3 bases, with 11 bases remaining between them. CDR3 size: 15 residues. Germline V CDR1 and CDR2: DFQATT, SNEGSKA (reference sequence). The CDR3 nucleotides read TGCAGTGCTAGAGACTCGCAGGTTTACACCGGGGAGCTGTTTTTT. Translating it yields CSARDSQVYTGELFF.

Many counts were recorded for this clonotype. V gene TRBV4-3 combines with J gene TRBJ2-3; 8 bases are shared with TRBD1. The CDR3 is made up of 16 amino acids. Trimming took 1 base from V and 4 from J; bases not matched to a gene: 7. CDR1 is LGHNA and CDR2 is YSLEER in the germline V gene. In nucleotides, the CDR3 is TGCGCCAGCAGCCAAGTCACCCAGGGGGCGGCAGATACGCAGTATTTT. Protein: CASSQVTQGAADTQYF.

The V gene is TRBV24-1, the J gene TRBJ2-1; 7 bases are shared with TRBD2. The V gene end was trimmed by 12 bases and the J gene end by 7 bases; junction bases not matched to a gene: 11. Germline CDR1 reads KGHDR; CDR2 reads SFDVKD. This CDR3 contains 13 residues. The CDR3, as DNA: TGTGCCGCCGGACTAGTGGGGAGTAATGAGCAGTTCTTC. Its translation: CAAGLVGSNEQFF.

The chain recombines TRBV12-3 or TRBV12-4 with TRBJ1-1; the match to TRBD1 covers 7 bases. The CDR3 covers 14 residues. V lost 6 bases and J lost 4; bases outside the gene matches: 8. This CDR3 is CASRRQGGSTEAFF. The CDR3 nucleotides are TGTGCCAGCAGGCGACAGGGCGGAAGCACTGAAGCTTTCTTT.

The chain employs TRBV19 and TRBJ2-7; 10 positions match TRBD1. The CDR3 spans 15 residues. V gave up 6 bases and J gave up 2 bases; unmatched junction bases: 7. Looked up from germline, CDR1 is LNHDA and CDR2 is SQIVND (reference sequence). The CDR3 is CASRPTGTGAYEQYF. CDR3 nucleotide sequence: TGTGCCAGTAGACCCACCGGGACAGGGGCCTACGAGCAGTACTTC.